This T cell receptor (beta chain) was retrieved from a study of cytomegalovirus exposure and HLA in healthy donors. Across the study: Out of about 170 million T cells, an earlier analysis found over 100 million unique TCR beta sequences in total.

Comments on this clone: Its antigen is still unknown.

V dropped 4 bases and J dropped 2; count of bases not matched to a gene: 9. Per germline, CDR1 SGHNT and CDR2 YYREEE (reference sequence). This CDR3 is built from 15 residues. The study's findings and limits: Indistinguishable V segments, including TRBV6-2 and TRBV6-3, were excluded.

It was with 60 Vbeta and 13 Jbeta primers that the PCR ran. Some clones are missing from TCRdb's copy, which holds only in-frame ones; the method was immunoSEQ multiplex PCR. This repertoire shows 140,000 to 150,000 clones, over 60% found once; its top ten account for roughly 3.1%. This TCR came from a man in his forties in good health and CMV-seropositive. The chain recombines TRBV5-4 with TRBJ2-7, with TRBD1 matching 7 bases. The sample taken for sequencing was PBMCs. The CDR3, as DNA: TGTGCCAGCAGCAGAGGGAACAGGGGCCCCTACGAGCAGTACTTC. Residues: CASSRGNRGPYEQYF. Looking up the rest from reference TRBV5-4 and TRBJ2-7 gives the full variable domain: ETGVTQSPTHLIKTRGQQVTLRCSSQSGHNTVSWYQQALGQGPQFIFQYYREEENGRGNFPPRFSGLQFPNYSSELNVNALELDDSALYLCASSRGNRGPYEQYFGPGTRLTVT.